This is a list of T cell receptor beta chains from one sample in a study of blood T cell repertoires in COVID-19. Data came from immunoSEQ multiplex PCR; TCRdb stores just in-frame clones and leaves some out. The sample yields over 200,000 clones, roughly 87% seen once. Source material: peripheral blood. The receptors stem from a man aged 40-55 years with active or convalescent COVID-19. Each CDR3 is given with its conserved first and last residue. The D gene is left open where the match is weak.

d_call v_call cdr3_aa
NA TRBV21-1 CASSKRGTGLNSPLHF
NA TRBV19 CASSIEPQGSYEQYF
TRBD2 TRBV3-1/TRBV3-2 CASSHTTSGKHNEQFF
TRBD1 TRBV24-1 CATSDAAGDRGETQYF
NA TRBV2 CASTSTAYNEQFF
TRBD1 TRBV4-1 CASSQAGQGGGYTF
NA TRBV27 CASSLTSYYEQYF
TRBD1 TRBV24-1 CATGTAKDNPYNEQFF
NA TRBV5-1 CASSPLDEQYF
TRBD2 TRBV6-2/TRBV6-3 CASSYLGGRVYEQYF
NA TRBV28 CASSLRGWRGFSTDTQYF
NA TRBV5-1 CASSRGPPQGTQETQYF
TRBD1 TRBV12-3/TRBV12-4 CASRSGGIGYTF